This T cell receptor beta chain was found in a study of blood T cell repertoires in COVID-19 (dated by TCRdb to the early 2020s). Regarding the research as a whole: The collaborator samples originated in the United States, Italy and Spain and spanned the acute and convalescent phases of COVID-19. Nearly every sample came with metadata listing a de-identified subject ID, COVID-19 status, age in years and sex. The samples were drawn from the first 160 participants of the ongoing ImmuneRACE study and from under 1,500 subjects provided by 6 global collaborators. The material from the prospective study consisted of cDNA or gDNA derived from T cells, B-cell-depleted T cells, or PBMCs. The dataset comprised deeply sampled blood TCRbeta repertoires from subjects exposed to, actively infected with, or recovered from COVID-19. The repertoires were made available in a free public database intended to serve as a resource for research on the immune response to SARS-CoV-2. Where HLA class I and class II types were available, the types were taken from metadata supplied by the sample provider, not from assay-based typing.

Summary of the overall study and its limitations: The amount of clinical and demographic metadata varied by source and participant and was provided uncurated.

This clone was seen a few times. Its cognate antigen has yet to be identified. Qualities for individual bases were not recorded, and no much larger clone is one base off. Sequences SGDLS (CDR1) and YYNGEE (CDR2) are obtained from the germline V gene. The V and J ends are trimmed by 0 bases and 3 bases, leaving 12 bases between them. The CDR3 runs 15 residues from the cysteine to the phenylalanine. The kept DNA is CDR3 alone, 45 bases in frame from the first base. Each collaborating institution followed its own protocols to collect whole blood in K2EDTA tubes. Collaborator samples were shipped for TCRbeta analysis as frozen whole blood, isolated PBMCs, or DNA extracted from either sample type. TCRbeta CDR3 regions were amplified from genomic DNA using the immunoSEQ Assay, a bias-controlled multiplex PCR. As for the original processing: Nucleated cell counts per sample were estimated from amplification of reference gene primers within the assay. Sequence reads were collapsed and filtered to measure the absolute abundance of every unique TCRbeta CDR3 rearrangement. For each sample, productive Simpson clonality was calculated as the square root of Simpson's diversity index across productive rearrangements. TCRdb re-hosts the immuneACCESS table, in-frame sequences only. Its copies lack some clones; in the studies checked, an unresolved V gene accounts for under half of them, and the cause for the rest is not known. D and trimming come from the DNA, and the V and J calls and clone size come from that table. Here the sample has 230,000 or so clones; around 83% occur a single time. The ten most abundant clones make up approximately 9% of the sample.

This TCR came from a man aged 35-49 years with active or convalescent COVID-19. The sequencing input was peripheral blood. Recombination joined TRBV9 with TRBJ1-2; the D region possibly corresponds to TRBD1 (6 bases align). The CDR3 reads as follows: CASSVVSGDYYGYTF. DNA sequence: TGTGCCAGCAGCGTAGTGTCAGGGGATTACTATGGCTACACCTTC.